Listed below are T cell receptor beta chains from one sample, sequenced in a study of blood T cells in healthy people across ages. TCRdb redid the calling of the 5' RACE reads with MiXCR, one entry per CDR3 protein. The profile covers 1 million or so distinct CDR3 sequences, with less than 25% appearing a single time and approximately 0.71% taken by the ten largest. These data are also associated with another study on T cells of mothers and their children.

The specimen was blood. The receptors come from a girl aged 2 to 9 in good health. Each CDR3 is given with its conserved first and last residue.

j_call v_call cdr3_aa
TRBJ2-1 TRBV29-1 CSAAREAPHEQFF
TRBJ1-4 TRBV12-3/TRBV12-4 CASSPPGTRKGGEKLFF
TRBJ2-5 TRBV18 CSSSPARQTQYF
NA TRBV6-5 CASSYTQGTYNEQFF
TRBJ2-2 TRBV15 CATARVMTGELFF
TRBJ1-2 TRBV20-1 CSAVPGQGYGYTF
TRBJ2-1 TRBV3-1 CASSPGTSGEQFF
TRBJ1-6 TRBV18 CASSPLDLPNSPLHF
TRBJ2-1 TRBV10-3 CAIRGTRGDDNEQFF
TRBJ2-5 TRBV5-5 CASSLVTGQETQYF
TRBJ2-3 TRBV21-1 CASKLGGDTQYF
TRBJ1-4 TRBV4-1 CASSQGPTAVRELFF
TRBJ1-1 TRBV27 CASSLPGKGGTEAFF
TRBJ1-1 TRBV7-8 CASSGQTGVDTEAFF
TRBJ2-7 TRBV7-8 CASSLPQGVFNEQYF
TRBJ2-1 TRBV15 CATATGGLDEQFF
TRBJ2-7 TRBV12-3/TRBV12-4 CASSQRTSGSRGEQYF
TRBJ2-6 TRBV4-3 CASSPGLAGSGTGANVLTF
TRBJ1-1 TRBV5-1 CASSSLDGMNTEAFF
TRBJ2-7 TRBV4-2 CASSQEVFQQGGAEQYF
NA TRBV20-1 CSASGEPYEQYF
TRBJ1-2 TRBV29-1 CSVVLIANYGYTF
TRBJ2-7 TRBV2 CASSDGQGGDEQHF
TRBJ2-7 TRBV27 CASRGLARYEQYF
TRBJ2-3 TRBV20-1 CSARGVWPSTDTQYF
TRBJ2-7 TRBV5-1 CASSFEGLSYEQYF
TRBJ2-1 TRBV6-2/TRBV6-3 CASRGTDTNEQFF